The 20 T cell receptor beta chains listed next were all sequenced from one sample in a study of siplizumab effects on memory and regulatory T cells. TCRdb keeps only in-frame clones here, not all; method: immunoSEQ multiplex PCR. The table shows around 100,000 clones, with around 92% occurring only once. The material sequenced was Tregs sorted from blood. The receptors come from a human donor in good health.

The chain recombines TRBV7-3 with TRBJ1-1, with D hard to call. Trimming pared 6 bases from V and 4 bases from J, leaving 12 bases between. This CDR3 has 13 amino acids. Germline loops: CDR1 SGHTA, CDR2 FQGTGA. CDR3 DNA sequence: TGTGCCAGCAGGTCGGAGGGTAGCACTGAAGCTTTCTTT. The encoded protein is CASRSEGSTEAFF.

The genes are TRBV5-4 and TRBJ2-2; possible D gene TRBD2, 6 bases. The CDR3 runs to 17 residues. Germline CDR1 and CDR2: SGHNT and YYREEE (reference sequence). V lost 4 bases and J 0 bases, leaving 16 bases between the germline ends. CDR3 sequence reads: CASSRIGGSANTGELFF. In DNA, the CDR3 is TGTGCCAGCAGCCGCATAGGAGGGAGTGCGAACACCGGGGAGCTGTTTTTT.

CDR3: CASSLGDLSNQPQHF. CDR3 DNA sequence: TGTGCCAGCAGCTTAGGAGATCTTAGCAATCAGCCCCAGCATTTT. The chain carries TRBV7-9 and TRBJ1-5; D remains unclear. The V gene's germline CDR1 is SEHNR and CDR2 FQNEAQ (reference sequence). Trimming took 1 base from V and 0 from J, leaving 7 bases between them. CDR3 length equals 15 residues.

The table lists this clone with a few counts. V gene TRBV6-5 combines with J gene TRBJ2-1; D is uncertain. The CDR3 is 16 residues long. Germline CDR1 MNHEY, CDR2 SVGAGI. V shed 1 base and J shed 6 bases, with 16 bases lying between them. The CDR3 bases are TGTGCCAGCAGTTACTGGACGTTGGTGAGCCCCAATGAGCAGTTCTTC. This encodes CASSYWTLVSPNEQFF.

The chain uses TRBV9 and TRBJ2-7; TRBD2 agrees at 7 bases. The CDR3 runs 15 residues. Germline-derived CDR1 and CDR2 are SGDLS and YYNGEE. After removal of 4 bases from V and 7 bases from J, the junction contained 14 bases not matched to a gene. The CDR3 spells CASSLRASGLGEQYF. Here the CDR3 DNA reads TGTGCCAGCAGCCTCCGAGCTAGCGGTTTAGGTGAGCAGTACTTC.

The chain employs TRBV15 and TRBJ2-1; 8 nucleotides align to TRBD2. The junction had 11 bases not matched to a gene; V was cut back by 7 bases and J by 9 bases. Germline V lookup: CDR1 LNHNV, CDR2 YYDKDF (reference sequence). This CDR3 comprises 14 residues. Written as DNA, the CDR3 is TGTGCCACCAAAGGGCGGGAGGCCTCCAGTGAGCAGTTCTTC. Amino acids: CATKGREASSEQFF. Full variable domain (missing parts from reference TRBV15 and TRBJ2-1): DAMVIQNPRYQVTQFGKPVTLSCSQTLNHNVMYWYQQKSSQAPKLLFHYYDKDFNNEADTPDNFQSRRPNTSFCFLDIRSPGLGDTAMYLCATKGREASSEQFFGPGTRLTVL.

The genes are TRBV7-6 and TRBJ1-2; D is unclear. This CDR3 is 13 amino acids long. CDR1 SGHVS and CDR2 FNYEAQ come from the germline V gene. Trimming took 6 bases from V and 2 from J, leaving 10 bases between them. This chain's CDR3 is CASSRGGNYGYTF. In nucleotides, the CDR3 is TGTGCCAGCAGTCGCGGTGGAAACTATGGCTACACCTTC.

The chain couples TRBV4-2 to TRBJ1-1, with TRBD1 as a possible D gene (5 bases). The V gene's germline CDR1 is LGHNA and CDR2 YNFKEQ. Trimming cost V 0 bases and J 6 bases, with 11 bases left between them. This CDR3 has 14 residues. The CDR3 DNA reads as TGTGCCAGCAGCCAAGATCTGGGGCGGGCTGAAGCTTTCTTT. It specifies CASSQDLGRAEAFF.

The V call is TRBV15, the J call TRBJ1-5; a possible D gene is TRBD1 (5 bases). Germline assignment: CDR1 LNHNV and CDR2 YYDKDF (reference sequence). V was cut by 1 base and J by 4 bases, with 11 bases left in between. The CDR3 contains 15 residues. DNA of the CDR3: TGTGCCACCAGCAGAGTGACCTCAGGGAATCAGCCCCAGCATTTT. This encodes CATSRVTSGNQPQHF.

The V and J genes are TRBV7-9 and TRBJ2-5; TRBD1 agrees at 7 bases. This CDR3 has 15 amino acids. V lost 4 bases to trimming and J lost 1 base; unmatched junction nucleotides: 6. CDR1 SEHNR and CDR2 FQNEAQ come from the germline V gene (reference sequence). For the CDR3, the DNA is TGTGCCAGCAGCTCATATGGGACAGCCCAAGAGACCCAGTACTTC. Its protein is CASSSYGTAQETQYF. The variable domain in full, with the rest retrieved from reference TRBV7-9 and TRBJ2-5, is DTGVSQNPRHKITKRGQNVTFRCDPISEHNRLYWYRQTLGQGPEFLTYFQNEAQLEKSRLLSDRFSAERPKGSFSTLEIQRTEQGDSAMYLCASSSYGTAQETQYFGPGTRLLVL.

The V gene is TRBV29-1, the J gene TRBJ2-3; TRBD1 or TRBD2 may be the D gene (5 bases each). The V and J ends lost 8 bases and 2 bases respectively, with 14 bases between them. CDR3 length: 13 amino acids. Looked up from germline, CDR1 is SQVTM and CDR2 is ANQGSEA. CDR3 amino acids: CSFRGQFTDTQYF. CDR3 coding DNA: TGCAGCTTCCGGGGCCAATTCACAGATACGCAGTATTTT.

The V call is TRBV14, the J call TRBJ1-5; the match to TRBD1 covers 10 bases. J gave up 7 bases and V 4 bases, and 10 bases lay outside the gene matches. Per germline, CDR1 SGHDN and CDR2 FVKESK. The CDR3 runs to 16 residues. The CDR3 DNA reads TGTGCCAGCAGCCGAGGACAGGGGGGAAAAGAACAGCCCCAGCATTTT. The encoded protein is CASSRGQGGKEQPQHF.

This chain connects TRBV28 to TRBJ1-2; D gene uncertain. Germline V gene lookup returns CDR1 MDHEN and CDR2 SYDVKM. V lost 7 bases, J lost 2 bases, and 8 bases lay in between. This CDR3 region has 12 residues. CDR3: CASNVGNYGYTF. CDR3 DNA sequence: TGTGCCAGCAACGTTGGGAACTATGGCTACACCTTC.

V gene TRBV7-7 combines with J gene TRBJ2-5; 11 bases agree with TRBD2. CDR1 and CDR2 from the germline V gene are SSHAT and FNYEAQ (reference sequence). CDR3 length: 13 residues. The CDR3 DNA reads as TGTGCTAGCGGGAGGGCCCCGCGAGAGACCCAGTACTTC. Amino acid sequence: CASGRAPRETQYF.

V gene TRBV19 combines with J gene TRBJ2-1; no clear D gene. V was trimmed by 6 bases and J by 0 bases, leaving 9 bases between them. The CDR3 totals 14 residues. The V gene's germline CDR1 is LNHDA and CDR2 SQIVND (reference sequence). The CDR3 nucleotides are TGTGCCAGTAGAGGCTCTTACTCCTACAATGAGCAGTTCTTC. Its translation: CASRGSYSYNEQFF.

The chain recombines TRBV7-3 with TRBJ2-7, with D unclear. This CDR3 comprises 16 residues. V was trimmed by 0 bases and J by 0 bases, leaving 12 bases between them. The germline V gene has CDR1 SGHTA and CDR2 FQGTGA. The CDR3 spells CASSLTSVSSSYEQYF. The CDR3 nucleotides are TGTGCCAGCAGCTTAACTAGTGTGAGTAGCTCCTACGAGCAGTACTTC. Using reference TRBV7-3 and TRBJ2-7 for the parts outside the CDR3, the full variable domain is GAGVSQTPSNKVTEKGKYVELRCDPISGHTALYWYRQSLGQGPEFLIYFQGTGAADDSGLPNDRFFAVRPEGSVSTLKIQRTERGDSAVYLCASSLTSVSSSYEQYFGPGTRLTVT.

CDR3 region: CASSFRASGREATGELFF. The CDR3 nucleotides read TGTGCCAGCAGTTTTAGGGCTAGCGGGAGGGAGGCCACCGGGGAGCTGTTTTTT. The rearrangement joins TRBV27 to TRBJ2-2, with 12 bases fitting TRBD2. CDR1 MNHEY and CDR2 SMNVEV come from the germline V gene (reference sequence). The CDR3 extends over 18 amino acids. Trimming at V came to 3 bases and at J to 4 bases, leaving 9 bases not matched to a gene.

The sample holds one count of this clone. The rearrangement links TRBV6-1 to TRBJ2-1; no definite D call. V dropped 6 bases and J dropped 5 bases, with 11 bases sitting between them. Germline CDR1 MNHNS, CDR2 SASEGT. The CDR3 length is 13 residues. The CDR3 sequence: CASSGAGHNEQFF. CDR3 nucleotides: TGTGCCAGCAGCGGTGCAGGACACAATGAGCAGTTCTTC.

The V gene is TRBV5-6, the J gene TRBJ2-2, with D unclear. Trimming took off 0 bases at V and 4 bases at J, with 4 bases between the two ends. Germline V CDR1 and CDR2: SGHDT, YYEEEE. The CDR3 sequence is 13 residues long. CDR3 residues: CASSLVGTGELFF. Written as DNA, the CDR3 is TGTGCCAGCAGCTTGGTCGGCACCGGGGAGCTGTTTTTT.

This clone has only one observation. The chain uses TRBV28 and TRBJ1-1; a possible D gene is TRBD1 (5 bases). CDR3 length equals 16 residues. The V end was cut by 3 bases, the J end by 4 bases, with 18 bases between. Germline V gene sequence: CDR1 MDHEN, CDR2 SYDVKM. CDR3 sequence (DNA): TGTGCCAGCAGTTTCTCTGGGGCAGAATTTCTCACTGAAGCTTTCTTT. This gives the protein CASSFSGAEFLTEAFF.